This entry describes one T cell receptor beta chain. The source of the sample is a study of T cell changes during pregnancy in multiple sclerosis. TCRdb's table, derived via immunoSEQ multiplex PCR, lists solely in-frame clones and lacks some. Among 40,000 or so clones listed, about 91% were seen once. Germline V gene sequence: CDR1 SNHLY, CDR2 FYNNEI. This CDR3 has 11 amino acids. V gene TRBV2 combines with J gene TRBJ1-1, with D possibly matching TRBD1 (6 bases). Specimen: CD8+ T cells from peripheral blood mononuclear cells, collected after pregnancy. The TCR sequence derives from a female donor with multiple sclerosis, enrolled in a pregnancy study. The chain's CDR3 is CETQGNTEAFF. For the CDR3, the DNA is TGTGAGACACAGGGAAACACTGAAGCTTTCTTT.